The rows below give T cell receptor beta chains drawn from one sample of a study of cytomegalovirus exposure and HLA in healthy donors. Data came from immunoSEQ multiplex PCR; TCRdb stores just in-frame clones and leaves some out. Among around 200,000 clones, 65% to 90% were seen once, and the ten largest hold approximately 1.2%. Material for sequencing was PBMCs. The receptor set was obtained from a girl under 10 years old in good health and CMV-seropositive. The CDR3 runs from the conserved cysteine through the conserved F or W. The order of the fields is J gene, clone size, CDR3 length, V gene, D gene, CDR3 protein, CDR3 DNA. A D gene is named only where the DNA matches it firmly. For some rows the clone size is stated as once, few or many, or as a class when expanded; others skip it.

J gene: TRBJ2-2
clone size: .
CDR3 length: 14
V gene: TRBV6-1
D gene: .
CDR3 protein: CASKIEFGTGELFF
CDR3 DNA: TGTGCCAGCAAAATAGAGTTTGGCACCGGGGAGCTGTTTTTT

J gene: TRBJ2-3
clone size: once
CDR3 length: 16
V gene: TRBV2
D gene: .
CDR3 protein: CASSAFAISSTDTQYF
CDR3 DNA: TGTGCCAGCAGCGCTTTCGCGATATCGAGCACAGATACGCAGTATTTT

J gene: TRBJ2-1
clone size: .
CDR3 length: 16
V gene: TRBV7-6
D gene: TRBD2
CDR3 protein: CATIDPGLAGVDEQFF
CDR3 DNA: TGTGCCACCATAGACCCAGGACTAGCGGGAGTCGATGAGCAGTTCTTC

J gene: TRBJ2-7
clone size: .
CDR3 length: 14
V gene: TRBV5-1
D gene: TRBD1
CDR3 protein: CASSLGTGVYEQYF
CDR3 DNA: TGCGCCAGCAGCTTGGGGACAGGGGTCTACGAGCAGTACTTC

J gene: TRBJ2-7
clone size: .
CDR3 length: 15
V gene: TRBV14
D gene: TRBD1
CDR3 protein: CASSLGTGHSYEQYF
CDR3 DNA: TGTGCCAGCAGCCTCGGGACAGGTCATTCCTACGAGCAGTACTTC

J gene: TRBJ1-6
clone size: .
CDR3 length: 14
V gene: TRBV5-1
D gene: .
CDR3 protein: CASSLGDLNSPLHF
CDR3 DNA: TGCGCCAGCAGCTTGGGAGATTTGAATTCACCCCTCCACTTT

J gene: TRBJ2-5
clone size: .
CDR3 length: 14
V gene: TRBV7-9
D gene: TRBD2
CDR3 protein: CASSFGSGKETQYF
CDR3 DNA: TGTGCCAGCAGCTTTGGTAGCGGGAAAGAGACCCAGTACTTC

J gene: TRBJ2-7
clone size: once
CDR3 length: 14
V gene: TRBV2
D gene: TRBD2
CDR3 protein: CASNGAQRGGEQYF
CDR3 DNA: TGTGCCAGCAACGGAGCTCAGCGGGGGGGCGAGCAGTACTTC

J gene: TRBJ2-7
clone size: .
CDR3 length: 14
V gene: TRBV6-5
D gene: TRBD2
CDR3 protein: CASRRSGRVNEQYF
CDR3 DNA: TGTGCCAGCAGACGAAGCGGGAGGGTAAACGAGCAGTACTTC

J gene: TRBJ2-3
clone size: .
CDR3 length: 18
V gene: TRBV6-1
D gene: TRBD2
CDR3 protein: CASSEMGLAGISTDTQYF
CDR3 DNA: TGTGCCAGCAGTGAAATGGGCCTAGCGGGTATCAGCACAGATACGCAGTATTTT

J gene: TRBJ1-2
clone size: .
CDR3 length: 13
V gene: TRBV11-2
D gene: .
CDR3 protein: CASSLAAGYGYTF
CDR3 DNA: TGTGCCAGCAGCTTAGCGGCAGGCTATGGCTACACCTTC

J gene: TRBJ2-5
clone size: .
CDR3 length: 16
V gene: TRBV5-6
D gene: .
CDR3 protein: CASSSWTGGAGETQYF
CDR3 DNA: TGTGCCAGCAGCTCGTGGACGGGGGGCGCCGGAGAGACCCAGTACTTC

J gene: TRBJ2-6
clone size: .
CDR3 length: 18
V gene: TRBV5-1
D gene: .
CDR3 protein: CASSRGTPRSWGANVLTF
CDR3 DNA: TGCGCCAGCAGCCGGGGGACCCCCCGTTCTTGGGGGGCCAACGTCCTGACTTTC

J gene: TRBJ1-1
clone size: .
CDR3 length: 20
V gene: TRBV28
D gene: .
CDR3 protein: CASSYPMNLEEGLRGTEAFF
CDR3 DNA: TGTGCCAGCAGTTACCCGATGAACTTGGAGGAGGGTTTGAGAGGGACTGAAGCTTTCTTT

J gene: TRBJ2-7
clone size: .
CDR3 length: 17
V gene: TRBV7-2
D gene: TRBD2
CDR3 protein: CASSLYGTSGSRYEQYF
CDR3 DNA: TGTGCCAGCAGCTTATATGGGACTAGCGGGAGTCGGTACGAGCAGTACTTC

J gene: TRBJ2-1
clone size: .
CDR3 length: 11
V gene: TRBV28
D gene: .
CDR3 protein: CASSSFNEQFF
CDR3 DNA: TGTGCCAGCAGTTCGTTCAATGAGCAGTTCTTC

J gene: TRBJ2-1
clone size: .
CDR3 length: 14
V gene: TRBV6-6
D gene: .
CDR3 protein: CASSGTVGGNEQFF
CDR3 DNA: TGTGCCAGCAGTGGGACCGTGGGGGGCAATGAGCAGTTCTTC

J gene: TRBJ2-1
clone size: .
CDR3 length: 14
V gene: TRBV2
D gene: TRBD2
CDR3 protein: CASSSGGAGDEQFF
CDR3 DNA: TGTGCCAGCAGTAGCGGGGGGGCAGGAGATGAGCAGTTCTTC

J gene: TRBJ1-1
clone size: .
CDR3 length: 16
V gene: TRBV28
D gene: TRBD1
CDR3 protein: CASSFPTGKKTTEAFF
CDR3 DNA: TGTGCCAGCAGTTTCCCGACAGGGAAGAAGACCACTGAAGCTTTCTTT

J gene: TRBJ1-4
clone size: few
CDR3 length: 12
V gene: TRBV27
D gene: .
CDR3 protein: CASGTYNEKLFF
CDR3 DNA: TGTGCCAGCGGGACATATAATGAAAAACTGTTTTTT

J gene: TRBJ1-1
clone size: .
CDR3 length: 15
V gene: TRBV4-2
D gene: TRBD1
CDR3 protein: CASSSTGTGNTEAFF
CDR3 DNA: TGTGCCAGCAGCTCAACCGGGACAGGGAACACTGAAGCTTTCTTT

J gene: TRBJ1-3
clone size: .
CDR3 length: 17
V gene: TRBV5-1
D gene: .
CDR3 protein: CASSPTGTRLSGNTIYF
CDR3 DNA: TGCGCCAGCAGCCCCACTGGTACCCGACTCTCTGGAAACACCATATATTTT

J gene: TRBJ2-7
clone size: once
CDR3 length: 13
V gene: TRBV5-1
D gene: .
CDR3 protein: CASSLATDYEQYF
CDR3 DNA: TGCGCCAGCAGCTTGGCCACAGACTACGAGCAGTACTTC

J gene: TRBJ1-1
clone size: .
CDR3 length: 15
V gene: TRBV5-4
D gene: .
CDR3 protein: CASSLGGLGNTEAFF
CDR3 DNA: TGTGCCAGCAGCTTGGGGGGGCTAGGGAACACTGAAGCTTTCTTT

J gene: TRBJ1-2
clone size: .
CDR3 length: 15
V gene: TRBV5-4
D gene: .
CDR3 protein: CASSLVLSDYRGYTF
CDR3 DNA: TGTGCCAGCAGCTTGGTTCTCTCCGACTATCGTGGCTACACCTTC

J gene: TRBJ1-5
clone size: .
CDR3 length: 14
V gene: TRBV19
D gene: TRBD1
CDR3 protein: CASSTSGGDQPQHF
CDR3 DNA: TGTGCCAGTAGTACATCAGGGGGAGATCAGCCCCAGCATTTT

J gene: TRBJ2-3
clone size: .
CDR3 length: 16
V gene: TRBV25-1
D gene: TRBD1
CDR3 protein: CASSGPGQPSTDTQYF
CDR3 DNA: TGTGCCAGCAGTGGACCGGGACAGCCCTCGACAGATACGCAGTATTTT

J gene: TRBJ1-5
clone size: .
CDR3 length: 15
V gene: TRBV28
D gene: TRBD1
CDR3 protein: CASSRDREGNQPQHF
CDR3 DNA: TGTGCCAGCAGTCGGGACAGGGAGGGAAATCAGCCCCAGCATTTT

J gene: TRBJ1-1
clone size: .
CDR3 length: 14
V gene: TRBV19
D gene: TRBD1
CDR3 protein: CASSPTRGSPEAFF
CDR3 DNA: TGTGCCAGTAGTCCTACCAGGGGGTCCCCTGAAGCTTTCTTT

J gene: TRBJ1-2
clone size: .
CDR3 length: 13
V gene: TRBV19
D gene: .
CDR3 protein: CAGGGHGSGGYTF
CDR3 DNA: TGTGCCGGCGGGGGCCACGGAAGCGGTGGCTACACCTTC

J gene: TRBJ1-2
clone size: .
CDR3 length: 16
V gene: TRBV28
D gene: .
CDR3 protein: CASSSAIQLLYGSYTF
CDR3 DNA: TGTGCCAGCAGCTCAGCCATACAGTTACTCTATGGTAGCTACACCTTC

J gene: TRBJ1-1
clone size: few
CDR3 length: 14
V gene: TRBV5-1
D gene: .
CDR3 protein: CASSLDRWNTEAFF
CDR3 DNA: TGCGCCAGCAGCTTGGACAGGTGGAACACTGAAGCTTTCTTT

J gene: TRBJ2-1
clone size: .
CDR3 length: 17
V gene: TRBV15
D gene: .
CDR3 protein: CATSRDSSGSIDNEQFF
CDR3 DNA: TGTGCCACCAGCAGAGATTCATCGGGATCAATCGACAATGAGCAGTTCTTC

J gene: TRBJ2-7
clone size: .
CDR3 length: 11
V gene: TRBV20-1
D gene: TRBD1
CDR3 protein: CSAQDRDRRYF
CDR3 DNA: TGCAGTGCCCAAGACCGGGACAGGCGGTACTTC

J gene: TRBJ1-1
clone size: .
CDR3 length: 14
V gene: TRBV28
D gene: TRBD1
CDR3 protein: CASSGQGLETEAFF
CDR3 DNA: TGTGCCAGCAGTGGACAGGGTCTTGAGACTGAAGCTTTCTTT

J gene: TRBJ1-6
clone size: .
CDR3 length: 15
V gene: TRBV2
D gene: .
CDR3 protein: CASSEAAVYNSPLHF
CDR3 DNA: TGTGCCAGCAGTGAAGCGGCAGTCTATAATTCACCCCTCCACTTT

J gene: TRBJ2-7
clone size: .
CDR3 length: 16
V gene: TRBV27
D gene: TRBD1
CDR3 protein: CASSSYPGTVGHEQYF
CDR3 DNA: TGTGCCAGCAGTTCGTACCCCGGGACAGTAGGCCACGAGCAGTACTTC

J gene: TRBJ1-6
clone size: once
CDR3 length: 15
V gene: TRBV2
D gene: TRBD1
CDR3 protein: CASSPNWTGESPLHF
CDR3 DNA: TGTGCCAGCAGTCCAAATTGGACAGGGGAATCACCCCTCCACTTT

J gene: TRBJ1-5
clone size: .
CDR3 length: 16
V gene: TRBV21-1
D gene: .
CDR3 protein: CASSSWDRAMDQPQHF
CDR3 DNA: TGTGCCAGCAGCAGCTGGGACAGAGCAATGGATCAGCCCCAGCATTTT

J gene: TRBJ2-1
clone size: once
CDR3 length: 13
V gene: TRBV7-7
D gene: .
CDR3 protein: CASSSGSFNEQFF
CDR3 DNA: TGTGCTAGCAGCTCTGGGAGCTTCAATGAGCAGTTCTTC

J gene: TRBJ2-1
clone size: .
CDR3 length: 15
V gene: TRBV11-3
D gene: .
CDR3 protein: CASSLDRGSYNEQFF
CDR3 DNA: TGTGCCAGCAGCTTAGATCGCGGATCCTACAATGAGCAGTTCTTC

J gene: TRBJ1-2
clone size: .
CDR3 length: 13
V gene: TRBV28
D gene: TRBD1
CDR3 protein: CASSTTGAYGYTF
CDR3 DNA: TGTGCCAGCAGTACCACAGGGGCCTATGGCTACACCTTC

J gene: TRBJ2-1
clone size: once
CDR3 length: 15
V gene: TRBV9
D gene: TRBD2
CDR3 protein: CASEISGDSYNEQFF
CDR3 DNA: TGTGCCTCCGAAATAAGCGGGGATTCCTACAATGAGCAGTTCTTC

J gene: TRBJ1-2
clone size: .
CDR3 length: 15
V gene: TRBV6-5
D gene: .
CDR3 protein: CASIRTPNANYGYTF
CDR3 DNA: TGTGCCAGCATCAGAACCCCAAATGCTAACTATGGCTACACCTTC

J gene: TRBJ1-1
clone size: .
CDR3 length: 15
V gene: TRBV6-5
D gene: .
CDR3 protein: CASYRAIGGNTEAFF
CDR3 DNA: TGTGCCAGCTACAGGGCAATAGGTGGGAACACTGAAGCTTTCTTT

J gene: TRBJ2-1
clone size: .
CDR3 length: 13
V gene: TRBV19
D gene: .
CDR3 protein: CASRRTSYNEQFF
CDR3 DNA: TGTGCCAGTAGGCGGACTTCCTACAATGAGCAGTTCTTC

J gene: TRBJ1-5
clone size: few
CDR3 length: 13
V gene: TRBV2
D gene: .
CDR3 protein: CASSEVARQPQHF
CDR3 DNA: TGTGCCAGCAGTGAAGTGGCCAGACAGCCCCAGCATTTT

J gene: TRBJ1-1
clone size: .
CDR3 length: 15
V gene: TRBV6-1
D gene: TRBD1
CDR3 protein: CASSGGDREDTEAFF
CDR3 DNA: TGTGCCAGCAGTGGGGGGGACAGGGAGGACACTGAAGCTTTCTTT

J gene: TRBJ2-7
clone size: few
CDR3 length: 16
V gene: TRBV25-1
D gene: TRBD1
CDR3 protein: CASSHRQGPSSYEQYF
CDR3 DNA: TGTGCCAGCAGCCATCGACAGGGTCCCAGCTCCTACGAGCAGTACTTC

J gene: TRBJ1-2
clone size: once
CDR3 length: 14
V gene: TRBV30
D gene: TRBD1
CDR3 protein: CAWSEGTGFNGYTF
CDR3 DNA: TGTGCCTGGAGTGAGGGGACAGGGTTCAACGGCTACACCTTC

J gene: TRBJ2-1
clone size: .
CDR3 length: 15
V gene: TRBV4-1
D gene: .
CDR3 protein: CASSQVLRDTVEQFF
CDR3 DNA: TGCGCCAGCAGCCAAGTGCTTCGGGATACCGTTGAGCAGTTCTTC

J gene: TRBJ2-3
clone size: .
CDR3 length: 17
V gene: TRBV28
D gene: TRBD2
CDR3 protein: CASSSPFASGGPDTQYF
CDR3 DNA: TGTGCCAGCAGTTCCCCCTTTGCGTCGGGAGGGCCAGATACGCAGTATTTT

J gene: TRBJ1-4
clone size: few
CDR3 length: 13
V gene: TRBV6-1
D gene: .
CDR3 protein: CASSVARGEKLFF
CDR3 DNA: TGTGCCAGCAGTGTGGCCAGGGGAGAAAAACTGTTTTTT

J gene: TRBJ2-7
clone size: .
CDR3 length: 18
V gene: TRBV4-2
D gene: TRBD2
CDR3 protein: CASSQSTSGATFSYEQYF
CDR3 DNA: TGTGCCAGCAGCCAATCAACTAGCGGGGCGACCTTCTCCTACGAGCAGTACTTC

J gene: TRBJ2-4
clone size: .
CDR3 length: 16
V gene: TRBV9
D gene: TRBD1
CDR3 protein: CASSPRSGTAQNIQYF
CDR3 DNA: TGTGCCAGCAGCCCCAGGTCCGGGACAGCTCAAAACATTCAGTACTTC

J gene: TRBJ2-1
clone size: .
CDR3 length: 14
V gene: TRBV27
D gene: .
CDR3 protein: CASSFEAGYNEQFF
CDR3 DNA: TGTGCCAGCAGTTTTGAGGCCGGGTACAATGAGCAGTTCTTC

J gene: TRBJ1-4
clone size: .
CDR3 length: 13
V gene: TRBV30
D gene: .
CDR3 protein: CASSRDLNEKLFF
CDR3 DNA: TGTGCCTCGAGCCGGGATCTTAATGAAAAACTGTTTTTT

J gene: TRBJ1-2
clone size: .
CDR3 length: 13
V gene: TRBV9
D gene: .
CDR3 protein: CASSHPENYGYTF
CDR3 DNA: TGTGCCAGCAGCCATCCTGAGAACTATGGCTACACCTTC

J gene: TRBJ1-1
clone size: .
CDR3 length: 16
V gene: TRBV29-1
D gene: .
CDR3 protein: CSARTPGIAANTEAFF
CDR3 DNA: TGCAGCGCTCGGACGCCAGGGATTGCAGCCAACACTGAAGCTTTCTTT